The T cell receptor (beta chain) under discussion was sequenced for a study of shared clonotypes between healthy human individuals. In the study overall: The study used three CD4 naive, three CD4 memory, two CD8 naive and one CD8 memory plate per donor.

Clones were sequenced by immunoSEQ multiplex PCR, and TCRdb holds only the in-frame ones, with some missing. The table shows around 1.6 million clones, with nearly 99% occurring only once. J was trimmed by 3 bases and V by 6 bases; bases with no gene match: 8. Germline assignment: CDR1 MNHEY and CDR2 SVGAGI. The CDR3 has 14 amino acids. Comments on this clone: The target antigen is unknown.

Broader study findings: Among donors, clonotype sharing was expected to be affected by sequencing depth.

The chain employs TRBV6-5 and TRBJ2-7; 7 bases are shared with TRBD2. The sequenced material came from naive CD4+ T cells sorted from blood. Subset: CD45RA+ positively selected. The source is a man aged 25 to 45 in good health. The CDR3 DNA follows: TGTGCCAGCAGGCCGCGGGAGCTCGGCTACGAGCAGTACTTC. It yields the protein CASRPRELGYEQYF.